Sequencing of this TCR beta chain was carried out in a study of T cell responses to AZD1222 COVID-19 vaccine. Study overall: The study pooled second doses at about 4 or about 12 weeks.

Comment on this clone: Its specificity is not known.

Measured with immunoSEQ multiplex PCR; TCRdb has only the in-frame clones, and not every one. The sample contains some 54,000 clones, about 89% of which appear only once. Germline CDR1 is MNHEY and CDR2 is SVGEGT. The J segment lost 7 bases and the V segment lost 5 bases, leaving 3 bases of the junction unmatched. The CDR3 has 13 amino acids. Overall study findings and caveats: CD4 TCRs linked to vaccination spanned spike, dominating at 160-218 and 743-854. Reportedly, nearly half of unique spike TCRs recognized epitopes outside B.1.351/B.1.1.7 mutations.

The chain recombines TRBV6-2 or TRBV6-3 with TRBJ2-7, with 12 bases fitting TRBD2. The receptor's source is an adult in good health. Sequenced here: peripheral blood, sampled on day 0 of AZD1222 vaccination. CDR3 coding DNA: TGTGCCAGCAGTCAAACTAGCGGGAGGGAGCAGTACTTC. It translates to CASSQTSGREQYF.